This TCR beta chain emerged from a study of shared clonotypes between healthy human individuals. The CDR3 runs to 13 residues. The J segment lost 6 bases and the V segment lost 2 bases, leaving 3 bases of the junction unmatched. The germline gives CDR1 MNHEY, CDR2 SMNVEV (reference sequence). The method was immunoSEQ multiplex PCR; TCRdb's version includes in-frame clones alone and lacks a portion of them. The table lists some 2.1 million clones, approximately 92% of them singletons. As for this clone: Its target is unknown.

Naive CD8 cells, CD45RO-negative and positively selected for CCR7, excluded terminally differentiated effector memory CD45RA+ cells. Study results and limitations: Unshared clonotypes carried lower generation probabilities than those common to all four donors.

V is TRBV27 and J is TRBJ2-7; 8 nucleotides agree with TRBD2. Specimen: naive CD8+ T cells from PBMCs. This clonotype originated in a man younger than 30 in good health. Some clones in this sample may be carry-over from other donors' samples. DNA for the CDR3: TGTGCCAGCAGTTTAGCGGGAGGCCTCGAGCAGTACTTC. As protein: CASSLAGGLEQYF.